Below are 21 T cell receptor beta chains sequenced from a single sample in a study of T cells in Graves' hyperthyroidism and ophthalmopathy. What was amplified from RNA transcripts were TCR beta CDR3 regions. TCR CDR3 underwent first-round RT-PCR with the HTBI primer set. Using its own MiXCR run on the multiplex PCR reads, TCRdb lists one record per CDR3 protein. The table records around 400,000 distinct CDR3 sequences, around 16% of them present only once. Sequencing was carried out using blood. All receptors come from a young woman with Graves' hyperthyroidism that later progressed to Graves' ophthalmopathy.

A few counts support this clonotype. The chain joins TRBV4-1 to TRBJ2-3, with D possibly TRBD2 on 6 matching bases. Germline V gene lookup returns CDR1 MGHRA and CDR2 YSYEKL. Between the trimmed V and J ends, which lost 3 bases and 0 bases, there was a span of 10 bases. The CDR3 loop spans 15 amino acids. CDR3 sequence reads: CASSHVAASTDTQYF. The CDR3 coding sequence is TGCGCCAGCAGCCACGTAGCGGCTAGCACAGATACGCAGTATTTT.

This chain joins TRBV6-2 or TRBV6-3 and TRBJ2-7; D is undetermined. Germline V gene data show CDR1 as MNHEY and CDR2 as SVGEGT. Between the trimmed V and J ends, which lost 5 bases and 9 bases, there was a span of 20 bases. The CDR3 is made up of 14 amino acids. In DNA form, the CDR3 reads TGTGCCAGCAGTAACACAGTGACTCCCCTCGGGCAGTACTTC. Translated, it gives CASSNTVTPLGQYF.

This clonotype has at least ten counts. This CDR3 is CASSFPHKGDEQYF. CDR3 in DNA: TGTGCCAGCAGTTTCCCCCACAAAGGGGACGAGCAGTACTTC. V usage is TRBV12-3 or TRBV12-4 and J usage is TRBJ2-7; possible D gene TRBD1, 5 bases. The V gene lost 3 bases and the J gene lost 5 bases, with 14 bases spanning the gap. The CDR3 contains 14 residues.

V usage is TRBV28 and J usage is TRBJ1-1; 8 bases are shared with TRBD1. V lost 6 bases and J lost 5; bases outside the gene matches: 8. The CDR3 spans 14 residues. CDR1 is MDHEN and CDR2 is SYDVKM in the germline V gene. The DNA for the CDR3 is TGTGCCAGCAGCACCCGACAGGGGCGGACTGAAGCTTTCTTT. Residues: CASSTRQGRTEAFF.

This rearrangement joins TRBV6-1 to TRBJ1-1; tentatively, D is TRBD1 (6 bases). Germline values: CDR1 MNHNS, CDR2 SASEGT. V was trimmed by 8 bases and J by 0 bases, leaving 19 bases between them. The CDR3 covers 16 residues. In DNA, the CDR3 is TGTGCCAGCCGGTTTTCAGGGGTTTCCATGAACACTGAAGCTTTCTTT. Its protein product is CASRFSGVSMNTEAFF.

The V and J genes are TRBV2 and TRBJ2-2; TRBD1 matches 9 bases. Unmatched junction bases numbered 16, after V lost 8 bases and J lost 0 bases. Germline V CDR1 and CDR2: SNHLY, FYNNEI. This CDR3 contains 19 residues. The CDR3 loop is CASSPREPQGATNTGELFF. Written as DNA, the CDR3 is TGTGCCAGCTCACCACGCGAACCACAGGGGGCCACGAACACCGGGGAGCTGTTTTTT.

This clonotype was seen ten or more times. The J gene is TRBJ2-3, the V gene TRBV5-1; TRBD1 is a possible D gene (5 bases). V was trimmed by 0 bases and J by 5 bases, leaving 10 bases between them. The germline V gene has CDR1 SGHRS and CDR2 YFSETQ. The CDR3 loop spans 14 amino acids. The CDR3: CASSLAGSLDTQYF. CDR3 bases: TGCGCCAGCAGCTTGGCAGGGTCGTTAGATACGCAGTATTTT.

This clonotype was picked up many times. The chain has TRBV5-5 and TRBJ2-5; 9 bases agree with TRBD1. Looked up from germline, CDR1 is SGHKS and CDR2 is YYEKEE (reference sequence). V lost 4 bases and J lost 4; bases outside the gene matches: 5. The CDR3 totals 14 residues. As DNA, the CDR3 is TGTGCCAGCAGCCGGGGACAGGGATCAGAGACCCAGTACTTC. It translates to CASSRGQGSETQYF.

This clonotype was recorded many times. The chain carries TRBV11-2 and TRBJ2-7; 7 bases map to TRBD2. Per the germline V gene, CDR1 is SGHAT and CDR2 is FQNNGV. With 0 bases clipped from V and 3 bases from J, the junction kept 2 bases outside the gene matches. This CDR3 has 14 amino acids. CDR3 amino acids: CASSLDKRDYEQYF. DNA for the CDR3: TGTGCCAGCAGCTTAGATAAGCGGGACTACGAGCAGTACTTC.

The V gene is TRBV3-1, the J gene TRBJ2-5, with no clear D. The CDR3 sequence is 15 residues long. Per germline, CDR1 LGHDT and CDR2 YNNKEL (reference sequence). V lost 1 base and J lost 0, with 9 bases in between. CDR3 protein: CASSQGWHNQETQYF. CDR3 DNA sequence: TGTGCCAGCAGCCAAGGTTGGCACAACCAAGAGACCCAGTACTTC.

The chain recombines TRBV27 with TRBJ2-7; D ambiguous. There are 14 residues in the CDR3. Trimming removed 5 bases at V and 2 bases at J, with 13 bases between. The V gene's germline CDR1 is MNHEY and CDR2 SMNVEV (reference sequence). The CDR3 bases are TGTGCCAGCAGTGCCCTTGATGGGGCCTACGAGCAGTACTTC. Translated, it gives CASSALDGAYEQYF.

The chain recombines TRBV25-1 with TRBJ2-3; 11 bases are shared with TRBD2. V was clipped by 6 bases and J by 2 bases; unmatched bases: 7. Germline lookup yields CDR1 MGHDK and CDR2 SYGVNS. The CDR3 has 16 amino acids. The CDR3 reads CASSVGLAANTDTQYF. The CDR3 DNA follows: TGTGCCAGCAGCGTGGGACTAGCGGCCAACACAGATACGCAGTATTTT.

This clonotype appeared a few times. Possible read error: a much larger clone is one base away. The J gene is TRBJ2-3, the V gene TRBV2; the D is unclear. The germline CDR1 and CDR2 sequences are SNHLY and FYNNEI. With 3 bases removed from V and 0 bases from J, the gap between germline ends came to 13 bases. The CDR3 spans 16 residues. CDR3 nucleotide sequence: TGTGCCAGCAGTGACTCGCCCAGCACTAGCACAGATACGCAGTATTTT. Protein sequence: CASSDSPSTSTDTQYF.

This clonotype was detected ten times or more. The J gene is TRBJ2-2, the V gene TRBV28, with D uncertain. V was cut by 2 bases and J by 3 bases, with 4 bases left in between. The CDR3 runs to 13 residues. Per germline, CDR1 MDHEN and CDR2 SYDVKM. DNA for the CDR3: TGTGCCAGCAGTTTAGCACACACCGGGGAGCTGTTTTTT. Its translation is CASSLAHTGELFF.

There are many counts of this clonotype. V usage is TRBV13 and J usage is TRBJ1-1, with 8 positions matching TRBD1. CDR3 size: 14 residues. Germline values: CDR1 PRHDT, CDR2 FYEKMQ (reference sequence). V was pared by 5 bases and J by 3 bases, with 5 bases of the junction left unmatched. This chain's CDR3 is CASSVQGAHTEAFF. The CDR3 DNA reads TGTGCCAGCAGCGTTCAGGGGGCGCACACTGAAGCTTTCTTT.

The chain uses TRBV27 and TRBJ2-1; TRBD1 agrees at 7 bases. With 2 bases clipped from V and 3 bases from J, the junction kept 7 bases outside the gene matches. The CDR3 is 16 residues long. Germline V gene lookup returns CDR1 MNHEY and CDR2 SMNVEV (reference sequence). The CDR3 coding sequence is TGTGCCAGCAGTTTACGCGGACAGGTGAACTACAATGAGCAGTTCTTC. It specifies CASSLRGQVNYNEQFF.

The gene calls are TRBV7-9 and TRBJ2-4, with 8 bases identical to TRBD2. Germline CDR1 and CDR2: SEHNR and FQNEAQ (reference sequence). The CDR3 sequence is 17 residues long. Unmatched junction bases numbered 6, after V lost 1 base and J lost 1 base. Written as DNA, the CDR3 is TGTGCCAGCAGCTTAGGAGCGGGAGCCGGGGCCAAAAACATTCAGTACTTC. Translated, it gives CASSLGAGAGAKNIQYF.

This clonotype has at least ten counts. V is TRBV28 and J is TRBJ2-3; 7 bases are shared with TRBD2. Trimming took 4 bases from V and 3 from J; bases not matched to a gene: 10. The CDR3 consists of 16 residues. Germline V gene lookup returns CDR1 MDHEN and CDR2 SYDVKM. CDR3 sequence reads: CASSSMSGVGTDTQYF. CDR3 bases: TGTGCCAGCAGTTCAATGAGCGGGGTTGGAACAGATACGCAGTATTTT. The whole variable domain, remainder taken from reference TRBV28 and TRBJ2-3, is DVKVTQSSRYLVKRTGEKVFLECVQDMDHENMFWYRQDPGLGLRLIYFSYDVKMKEKGDIPEGYSVSREKKERFSLILESASTNQTSMYLCASSSMSGVGTDTQYFGPGTRLTVL.

The sample holds many counts of this clonotype. Mismatch with germline at one junction end may stem from a read error. The V gene is TRBV29-1, the J gene TRBJ2-5, with unresolved D. This CDR3 is built from 13 residues. The germline V gene has CDR1 SQVTM and CDR2 ANQGSEA. The CDR3 is CSVEGGNQETQYF. CDR3 bases: TGCAGCGTGGAAGGTGGAAACCAAGAGACCCAGTACTTC. Based on the CDR3 plus reference TRBV29-1 and TRBJ2-5, the full variable domain is SAVISQKPSRDICQRGTSLTIQCQVDSQVTMMFWYRQQPGQSLTLIATANQGSEATYESGFVIDKFPISRPNLTFSTLTVSNMSPEDSSIYLCSVEGGNQETQYFGPGTRLLVL.

This clonotype showed up many times. The rearrangement uses TRBV6-5 and TRBJ1-2; D may be TRBD1 (6 bases). Trimming cost V 2 bases and J 3 bases, with 13 bases left between them. The CDR3 totals 15 residues. The germline CDR1 and CDR2 sequences are MNHEY and SVGAGI. CDR3 sequence reads: CASSYGEGGYYGYTF. The CDR3 DNA reads as TGTGCCAGCAGTTACGGCGAGGGGGGGTACTATGGCTACACCTTC.

A word on this clonotype: This sequence may be a read error, since a much larger clone differs from it by one base. Here the CDR3 DNA reads TGTGCCAGCAGCCCGGGACAGGGGCCCAATGAGCAGCTCTTC. Its translation: CASSPGQGPNEQLF. The genes are TRBV3-1 and TRBJ2-1, with 10 nucleotides matching TRBD1. CDR1 and CDR2 (germline): LGHDT, YNNKEL (reference sequence). CDR3 length: 14 amino acids.